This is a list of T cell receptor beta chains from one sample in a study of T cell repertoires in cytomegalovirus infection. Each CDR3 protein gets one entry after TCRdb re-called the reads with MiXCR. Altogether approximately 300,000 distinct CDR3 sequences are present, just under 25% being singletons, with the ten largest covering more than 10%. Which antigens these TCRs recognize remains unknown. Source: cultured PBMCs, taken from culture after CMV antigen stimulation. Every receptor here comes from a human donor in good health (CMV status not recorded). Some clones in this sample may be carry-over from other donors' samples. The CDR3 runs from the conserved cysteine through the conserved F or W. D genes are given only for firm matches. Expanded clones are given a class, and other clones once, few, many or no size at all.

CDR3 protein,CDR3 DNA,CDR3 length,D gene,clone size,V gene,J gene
CASSLGGGEGYNEQFF,TGTGCCAGCAGCTTAGGCGGGGGGGAGGGCTACAATGAGCAGTTCTTC,16,TRBD2,-,TRBV11-3,TRBJ2-1
CASTPGVQGGGNQPQHF,TGTGCCAGTACCCCGGGGGTACAGGGAGGAGGCAATCAGCCCCAGCATTTT,17,-,few,TRBV19,TRBJ1-5
CASSPAGTTDTQYF,TGTGCCAGCAGTCCAGCCGGGACCACAGATACGCAGTATTTT,14,-,-,TRBV27,TRBJ2-3
CASSLDAEPLQTYEQYF,TGTGCCAGCAGCTTAGACGCAGAACCACTCCAGACCTACGAGCAGTACTTC,17,-,few,TRBV7-9,TRBJ2-7
CALGEGVSNEQFF,TGTGCCTTGGGAGAGGGGGTCAGCAATGAGCAGTTCTTC,13,-,few,TRBV7-9,TRBJ2-1
CASTSGGRTEAFF,TGTGCCAGCACATCCGGGGGGCGGACTGAAGCTTTCTTT,13,-,-,TRBV6-6,TRBJ1-1
CSARDVPRNEQFF,TGCAGTGCTAGAGACGTCCCCCGCAATGAGCAGTTCTTC,13,-,-,TRBV20-1,TRBJ2-1
CASSLPGLANFGEQYF,TGTGCCAGCAGTTTGCCAGGACTAGCGAACTTCGGGGAGCAGTACTTC,16,TRBD2,-,TRBV28,TRBJ2-7
CASSYAGGPTDTQYF,TGTGCCAGCAGCTACGCGGGGGGCCCCACAGATACGCAGTATTTT,15,TRBD2,many,TRBV7-2,TRBJ2-3
CSARVQQNTEAFF,TGCAGTGCTAGAGTCCAACAGAACACTGAAGCTTTCTTT,13,-,few,TRBV20-1,TRBJ1-1
CASKWQGEAFF,TGTGCCAGCAAGTGGCAAGGAGAAGCTTTCTTT,11,-,few,TRBV2,TRBJ1-1
CASNPRTQRGTGELFF,TGTGCCAGCAACCCACGGACCCAGCGGGGCACCGGGGAGCTGTTTTTT,16,TRBD2,-,TRBV11-2,TRBJ2-2
CASGGQGNTEAFF,TGTGCCAGCGGCGGACAGGGAAACACTGAAGCTTTCTTT,13,TRBD1,many,TRBV7-2,TRBJ1-1
CSARDPATSSYNEQFF,TGCAGTGCTAGAGATCCAGCGACGAGCTCCTACAATGAGCAGTTCTTC,16,-,-,TRBV20-1,TRBJ2-1
CASSLGVKAEAFF,TGTGCCAGCAGCTTGGGGGTAAAGGCTGAAGCTTTCTTT,13,-,-,TRBV5-4,TRBJ1-1
CASSLAAVSSGNTIYF,TGTGCCAGCAGCTTAGCTGCGGTGAGCTCTGGAAACACCATATATTTT,16,-,-,TRBV7-2,TRBJ1-3
CASSMGRENTGELFF,TGTGCCAGTAGTATGGGTCGGGAGAACACCGGGGAGCTGTTTTTT,15,-,-,TRBV19,TRBJ2-2
CASSPSTSYEQYF,TGTGCCAGCAGTCCCTCGACTAGCTACGAGCAGTACTTC,13,-,few,TRBV27,TRBJ2-7
CASRERGNQPQHF,TGTGCCAGCAGGGAGAGGGGCAATCAGCCCCAGCATTTT,13,-,-,TRBV6-1,TRBJ1-5
CASSLVGGRANEQFF,TGTGCCAGCAGCTTAGTAGGCGGGAGGGCGAATGAGCAGTTCTTC,15,TRBD2,-,TRBV11-2,TRBJ2-1
CASSLGSSGSDEQYF,TGTGCCAGCAGTTTAGGTAGTAGCGGGAGTGACGAGCAGTACTTC,15,TRBD2,few,TRBV12-3/TRBV12-4,TRBJ2-7
CASGRGGSNQPQHF,TGTGCCAGCGGCAGGGGGGGGAGCAATCAGCCCCAGCATTTT,14,TRBD1,-,TRBV7-9,TRBJ1-5